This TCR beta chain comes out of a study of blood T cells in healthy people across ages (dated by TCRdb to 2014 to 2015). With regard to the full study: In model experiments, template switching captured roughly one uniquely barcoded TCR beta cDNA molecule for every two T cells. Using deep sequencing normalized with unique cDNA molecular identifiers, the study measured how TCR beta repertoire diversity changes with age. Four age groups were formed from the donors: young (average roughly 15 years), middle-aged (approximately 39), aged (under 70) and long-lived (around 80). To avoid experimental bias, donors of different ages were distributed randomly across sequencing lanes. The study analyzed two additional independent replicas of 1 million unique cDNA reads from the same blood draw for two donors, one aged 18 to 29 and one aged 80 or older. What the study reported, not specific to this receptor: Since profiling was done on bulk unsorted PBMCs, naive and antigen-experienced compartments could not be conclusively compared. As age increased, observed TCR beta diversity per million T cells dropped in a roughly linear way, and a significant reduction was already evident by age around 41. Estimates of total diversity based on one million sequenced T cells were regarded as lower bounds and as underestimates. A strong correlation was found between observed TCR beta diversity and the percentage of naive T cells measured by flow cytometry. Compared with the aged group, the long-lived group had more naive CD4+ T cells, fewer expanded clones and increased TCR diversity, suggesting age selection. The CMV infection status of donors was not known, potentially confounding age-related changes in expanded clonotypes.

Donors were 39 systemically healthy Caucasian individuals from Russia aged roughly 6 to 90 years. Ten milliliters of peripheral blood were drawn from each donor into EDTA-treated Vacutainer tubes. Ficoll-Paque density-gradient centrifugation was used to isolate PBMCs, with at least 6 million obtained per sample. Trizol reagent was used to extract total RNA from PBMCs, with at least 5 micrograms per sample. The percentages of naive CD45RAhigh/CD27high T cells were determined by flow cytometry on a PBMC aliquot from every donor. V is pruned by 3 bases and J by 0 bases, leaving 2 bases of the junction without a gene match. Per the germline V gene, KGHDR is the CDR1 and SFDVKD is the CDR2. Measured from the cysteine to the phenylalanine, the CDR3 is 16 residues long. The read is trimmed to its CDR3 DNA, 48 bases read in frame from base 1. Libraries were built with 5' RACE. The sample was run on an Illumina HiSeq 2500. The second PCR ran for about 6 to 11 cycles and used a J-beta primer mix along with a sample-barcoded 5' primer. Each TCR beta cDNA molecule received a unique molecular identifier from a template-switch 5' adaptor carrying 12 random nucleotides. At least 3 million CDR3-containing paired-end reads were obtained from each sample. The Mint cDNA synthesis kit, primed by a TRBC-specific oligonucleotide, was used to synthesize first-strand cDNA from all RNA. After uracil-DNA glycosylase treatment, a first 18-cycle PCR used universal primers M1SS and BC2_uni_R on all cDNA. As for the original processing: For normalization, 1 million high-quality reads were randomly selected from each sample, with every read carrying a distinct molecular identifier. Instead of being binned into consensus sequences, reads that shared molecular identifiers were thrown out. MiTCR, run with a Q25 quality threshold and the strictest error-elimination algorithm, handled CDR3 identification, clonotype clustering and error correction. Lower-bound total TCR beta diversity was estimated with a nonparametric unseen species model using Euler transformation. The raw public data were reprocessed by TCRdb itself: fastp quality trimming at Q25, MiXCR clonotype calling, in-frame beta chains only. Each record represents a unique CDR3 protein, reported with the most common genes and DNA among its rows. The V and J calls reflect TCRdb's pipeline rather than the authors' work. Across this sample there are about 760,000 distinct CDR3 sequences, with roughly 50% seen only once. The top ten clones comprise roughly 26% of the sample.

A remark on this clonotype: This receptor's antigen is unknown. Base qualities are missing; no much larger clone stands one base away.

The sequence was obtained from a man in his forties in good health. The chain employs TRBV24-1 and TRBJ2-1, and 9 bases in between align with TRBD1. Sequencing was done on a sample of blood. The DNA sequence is TGTGCCACCAGTGATGACAGGGGGGGCTCCTACAATGAGCAGTTCTTC. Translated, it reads CATSDDRGGSYNEQFF.